This T cell receptor beta chain was captured by sequencing in a study of blood T cell repertoires in COVID-19. TCRdb's table, derived via immunoSEQ multiplex PCR, lists solely in-frame clones and lacks some. This table has 100,000 to 150,000 clones, around 83% appearing once. J gave up 2 bases and V 5 bases, and 13 bases lay outside the gene matches. From germline, CDR1 is SNHLY and CDR2 FYNNEI. There are 17 residues in the CDR3. Sequenced input: peripheral blood. The chain joins TRBV2 to TRBJ2-3, with TRBD1 matching 7 bases. The source is a woman aged 80 or over with COVID-19, enrolled during active disease. CDR3 region: CASSPSLTGSFTDTQYF. CDR3 sequence (DNA): TGTGCCAGCAGTCCCTCCCTGACAGGGTCGTTCACAGATACGCAGTATTTT.